Reported below is one T cell receptor (beta chain). Both 60 Vbeta primers and 13 Jbeta primers went into the PCR. Original processing notes: A follow-up analysis tallied around 80 million unique TCR beta chains, roughly 11 million shared. Produced via immunoSEQ multiplex PCR; TCRdb's table is partial and in-frame only. V and J calls and clone size are copied from that table; D and trimming were computed from the DNA. Among 100,000 to 150,000 clones, over 60% were seen once, and the ten largest hold roughly 4.2%. This sample is drawn from a study of cytomegalovirus exposure and HLA in healthy donors. Though nominally healthy at sampling, donors likely had unrecorded immune exposures. The sequence derives from a male donor in good health and CMV-seropositive. Sequencing was carried out using PBMCs.

The CDR3 bases are TGTGCCAGCTCACCGCAGGGGGCGAGGAATTCACCCCTCCACTTT. Encoded protein: CASSPQGARNSPLHF. The chain recombines TRBV18 with TRBJ1-6, with 8 positions matching TRBD1. The length of the CDR3 is 15 residues. V lost 3 bases, J lost 7 bases, and 5 bases stayed unmatched. The germline gives CDR1 KGHSH, CDR2 LQKENI.